The T cell receptor beta chain under discussion was sequenced for a study of cytomegalovirus exposure and HLA in healthy donors. General study results and limits: Previous analysis showed most TCR beta V segments were productive about 90% or about 30% of the time. The listing of 150 or so TCR beta chains classed them as cytomegalovirus-associated. Highest at DRB1 and lowest at HLA-C, TCR association rates differed among HLA loci in a later analysis. A later analysis found that most CMV-associated TCR beta chains appeared HLA-restricted.

The V end lost 3 bases, the J end lost 3 bases, and 8 bases lay between the germline ends. CDR3 size: 14 residues. Germline V gene lookup returns CDR1 SGHTA and CDR2 FQGNSA. The study ran its PCR with 60 Vbeta and 13 Jbeta primers. The data were produced by immunoSEQ multiplex PCR, yet TCRdb's version contains in-frame clones alone and is incomplete. Altogether 200,000 to 250,000 clones are present, 77% being singletons, with the ten largest covering 2.7%. Comments on this clone: Its antigen is unknown.

The chain links TRBV7-2 to TRBJ2-2; D is undetermined. This receptor was taken from a woman in her fifties or sixties in good health and CMV-seropositive. Source material: PBMCs. DNA of the CDR3: TGTGCCAGCAGCTTTAGACAAGACACCGGGGAGCTGTTTTTT. This gives the protein CASSFRQDTGELFF.